Here is one T cell receptor (beta chain) with its context. This record comes from a study of blood T cell repertoires in COVID-19. In the authors' workflow: The authors estimated nucleated cell counts from reference gene primer amplification. Libraries were prepared by immunoSEQ multiplex PCR; TCRdb keeps only in-frame clonotypes and omits some of them. D and trimming come from the DNA, and the V and J calls and clone size come from that table. The repertoire consists of 200,000 to 250,000 clones, with 80% to 90% occurring once and the leading ten covering 3.5%. V gave up 2 bases and J gave up 0 bases, with 10 bases separating them. The germline V gene encodes CDR1 PRHDT and CDR2 FYEKMQ (reference sequence). The CDR3 sequence is 15 residues long. Living in 24 US areas, the participants were between roughly 18 and 95 years of age.

The TCR was taken from a woman younger than 35 in a cohort exposed to, infected with or recovered from COVID-19 (not recorded which). The V call is TRBV13, the J call TRBJ1-2; D uncertain. Input material: PBMCs or T cells enriched from blood (not recorded which). The CDR3 region has the DNA TGTGCCAGCAGCTTATGGCGGAGAGCTAACTATGGCTACACCTTC. This codes for CASSLWRRANYGYTF.